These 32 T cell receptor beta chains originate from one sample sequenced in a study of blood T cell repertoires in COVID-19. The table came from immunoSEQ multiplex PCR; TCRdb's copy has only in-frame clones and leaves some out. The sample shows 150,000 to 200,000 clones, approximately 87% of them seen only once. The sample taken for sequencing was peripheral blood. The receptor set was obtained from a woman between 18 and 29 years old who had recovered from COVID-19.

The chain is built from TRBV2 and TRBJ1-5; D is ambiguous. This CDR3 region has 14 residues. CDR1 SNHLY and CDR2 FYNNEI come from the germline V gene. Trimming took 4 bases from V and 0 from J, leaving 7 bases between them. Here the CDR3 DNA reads TGTGCCAGCAGTGTATTCGGTAGCAATCAGCCCCAGCATTTT. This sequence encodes CASSVFGSNQPQHF.

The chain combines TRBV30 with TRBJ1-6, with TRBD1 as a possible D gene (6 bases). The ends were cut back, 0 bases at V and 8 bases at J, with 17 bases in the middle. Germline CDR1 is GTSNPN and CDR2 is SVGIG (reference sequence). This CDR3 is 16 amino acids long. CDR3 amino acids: CAWSVHTGIRDSPLHF. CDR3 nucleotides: TGTGCCTGGAGTGTCCACACAGGGATAAGAGATTCACCCCTCCACTTT.

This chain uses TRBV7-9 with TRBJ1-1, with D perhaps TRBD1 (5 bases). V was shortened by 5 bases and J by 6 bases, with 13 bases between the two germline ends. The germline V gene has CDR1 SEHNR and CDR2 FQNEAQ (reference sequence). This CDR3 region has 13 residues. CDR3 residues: CASSPPDRAEAFF. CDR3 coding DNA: TGTGCCAGCAGCCCTCCCGACAGAGCTGAAGCTTTCTTT.

In DNA form, the CDR3 reads TGTGCCTCCCAGGCCCTCTGGACTAGCGGGAGTCGGGTAGAGACCCAGTACTTC. It encodes CASQALWTSGSRVETQYF. V usage is TRBV19 and J usage is TRBJ2-5; 13 bases align to TRBD2. Germline CDR1 reads LNHDA; CDR2 reads SQIVND (reference sequence). The junction had 19 bases not matched to a gene; V was cut back by 11 bases and J by 4 bases. CDR3 length equals 18 residues.

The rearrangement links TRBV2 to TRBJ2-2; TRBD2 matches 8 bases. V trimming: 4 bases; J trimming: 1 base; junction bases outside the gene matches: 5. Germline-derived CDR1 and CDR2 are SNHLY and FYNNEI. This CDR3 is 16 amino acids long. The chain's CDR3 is CASSGLAGMNTGELFF. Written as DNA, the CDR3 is TGTGCCAGCAGTGGGTTAGCGGGAATGAACACCGGGGAGCTGTTTTTT.

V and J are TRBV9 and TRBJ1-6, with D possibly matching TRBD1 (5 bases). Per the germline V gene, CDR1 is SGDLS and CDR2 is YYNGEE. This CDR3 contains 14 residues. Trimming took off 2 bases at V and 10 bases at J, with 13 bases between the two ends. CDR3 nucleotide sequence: TGTGCCAGCAGCGTGCTGCGGGGCGGGTCACCCCTCCACTTT. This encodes CASSVLRGGSPLHF.

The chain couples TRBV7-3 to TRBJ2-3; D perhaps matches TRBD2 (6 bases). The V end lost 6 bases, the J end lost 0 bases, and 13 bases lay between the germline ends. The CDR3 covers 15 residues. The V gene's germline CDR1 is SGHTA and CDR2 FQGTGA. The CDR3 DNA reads TGTGCCAGCAGTCCCGTTGGAGGGAGCACAGATACGCAGTATTTT. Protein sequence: CASSPVGGSTDTQYF.

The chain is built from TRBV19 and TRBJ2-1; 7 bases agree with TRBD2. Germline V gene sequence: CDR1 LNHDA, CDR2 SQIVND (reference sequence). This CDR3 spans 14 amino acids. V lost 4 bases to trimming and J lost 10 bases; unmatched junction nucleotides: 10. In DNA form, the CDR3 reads TGTGCCAGTAGTACATTGGACCGGGGGGACGAGCAGTTCTTC. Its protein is CASSTLDRGDEQFF. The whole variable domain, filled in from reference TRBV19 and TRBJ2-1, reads DGGITQSPKYLFRKEGQNVTLSCEQNLNHDAMYWYRQDPGQGLRLIYYSQIVNDFQKGDIAEGYSVSREKKESFPLTVTSAQKNPTAFYLCASSTLDRGDEQFFGPGTRLTVL.

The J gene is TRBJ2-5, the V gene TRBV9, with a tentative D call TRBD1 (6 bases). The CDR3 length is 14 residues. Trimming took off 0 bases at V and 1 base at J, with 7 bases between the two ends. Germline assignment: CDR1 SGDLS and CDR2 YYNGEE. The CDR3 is CASSVGGGQETQYF. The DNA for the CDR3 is TGTGCCAGCAGCGTAGGAGGGGGCCAAGAGACCCAGTACTTC.

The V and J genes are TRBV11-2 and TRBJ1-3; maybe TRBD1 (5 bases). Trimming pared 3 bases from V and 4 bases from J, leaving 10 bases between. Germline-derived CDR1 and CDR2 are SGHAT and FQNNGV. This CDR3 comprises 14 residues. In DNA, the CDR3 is TGTGCCAGCAGCTTTAGTCCAGGGGGAAACACCATATATTTT. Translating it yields CASSFSPGGNTIYF.

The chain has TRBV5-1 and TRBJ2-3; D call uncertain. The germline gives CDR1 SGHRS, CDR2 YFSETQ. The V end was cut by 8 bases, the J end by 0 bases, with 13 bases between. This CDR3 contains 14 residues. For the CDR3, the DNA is TGCGCCAGGTTACACGATAGCAGCACAGATACGCAGTATTTT. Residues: CARLHDSSTDTQYF. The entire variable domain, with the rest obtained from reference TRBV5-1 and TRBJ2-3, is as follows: KAGVTQTPRYLIKTRGQQVTLSCSPISGHRSVSWYQQTPGQGLQFLFEYFSETQRNKGNFPGRFSGRQFSNSRSEMNVSTLELGDSALYLCARLHDSSTDTQYFGPGTRLTVL.

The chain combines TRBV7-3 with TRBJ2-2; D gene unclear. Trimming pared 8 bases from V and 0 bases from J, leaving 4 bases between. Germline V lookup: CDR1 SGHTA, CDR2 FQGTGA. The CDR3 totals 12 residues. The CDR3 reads CASRANTGELFF. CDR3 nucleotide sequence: TGTGCCAGCCGGGCGAACACCGGGGAGCTGTTTTTT.

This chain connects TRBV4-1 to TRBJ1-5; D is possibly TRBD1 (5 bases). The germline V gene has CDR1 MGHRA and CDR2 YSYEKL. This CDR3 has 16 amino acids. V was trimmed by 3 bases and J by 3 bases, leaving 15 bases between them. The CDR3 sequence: CASSQEGSRDNQPQHF. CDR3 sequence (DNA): TGCGCCAGCAGCCAGGAAGGATCCAGGGACAATCAGCCCCAGCATTTT.

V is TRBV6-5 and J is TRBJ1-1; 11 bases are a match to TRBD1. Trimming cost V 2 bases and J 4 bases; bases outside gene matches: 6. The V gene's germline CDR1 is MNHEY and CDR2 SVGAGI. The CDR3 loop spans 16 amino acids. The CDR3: CASSYRDRGYSTEAFF. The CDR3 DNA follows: TGTGCCAGCAGTTACCGGGACAGGGGGTATAGCACTGAAGCTTTCTTT.

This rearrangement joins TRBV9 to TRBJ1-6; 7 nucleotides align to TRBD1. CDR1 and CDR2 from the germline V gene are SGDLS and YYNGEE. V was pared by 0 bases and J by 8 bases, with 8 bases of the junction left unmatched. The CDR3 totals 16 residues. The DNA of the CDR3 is TGTGCCAGCAGCGTAGCTACGACAGGGAAGGATTCACCCCTCCACTTT. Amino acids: CASSVATTGKDSPLHF.

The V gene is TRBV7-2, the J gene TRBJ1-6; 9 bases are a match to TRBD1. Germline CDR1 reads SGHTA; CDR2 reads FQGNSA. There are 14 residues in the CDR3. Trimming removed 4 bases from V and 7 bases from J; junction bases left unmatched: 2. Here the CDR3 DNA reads TGTGCCAGCAGCTATGACAGGGGGAATTCACCCCTCCACTTT. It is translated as CASSYDRGNSPLHF.

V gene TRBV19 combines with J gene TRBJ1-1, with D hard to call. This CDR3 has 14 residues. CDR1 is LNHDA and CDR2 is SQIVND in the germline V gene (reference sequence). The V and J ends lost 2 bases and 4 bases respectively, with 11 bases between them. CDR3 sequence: CASSITPRGTEAFF. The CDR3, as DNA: TGTGCCAGTAGTATAACCCCCCGAGGCACTGAAGCTTTCTTT.

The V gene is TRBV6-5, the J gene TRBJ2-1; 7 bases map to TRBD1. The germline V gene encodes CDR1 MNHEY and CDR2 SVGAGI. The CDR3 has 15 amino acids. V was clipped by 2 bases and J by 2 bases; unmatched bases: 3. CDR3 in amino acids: CASSYRGRPYNEQFF. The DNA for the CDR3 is TGTGCCAGCAGTTACAGGGGGCGCCCCTACAATGAGCAGTTCTTC.

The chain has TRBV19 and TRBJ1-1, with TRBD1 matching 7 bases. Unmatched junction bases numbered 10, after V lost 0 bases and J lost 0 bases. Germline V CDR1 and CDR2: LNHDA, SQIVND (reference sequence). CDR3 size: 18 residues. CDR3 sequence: CASSIDLPWTGLNTEAFF. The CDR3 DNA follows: TGTGCCAGTAGTATAGATCTTCCCTGGACAGGATTGAACACTGAAGCTTTCTTT.

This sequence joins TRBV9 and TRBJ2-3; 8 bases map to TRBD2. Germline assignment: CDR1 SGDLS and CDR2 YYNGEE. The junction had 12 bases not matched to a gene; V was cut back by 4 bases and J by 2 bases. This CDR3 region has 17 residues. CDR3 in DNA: TGTGCCAGCAGCTCGCGAGGTAGCGGGGTTAACACAGATACGCAGTATTTT. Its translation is CASSSRGSGVNTDTQYF.

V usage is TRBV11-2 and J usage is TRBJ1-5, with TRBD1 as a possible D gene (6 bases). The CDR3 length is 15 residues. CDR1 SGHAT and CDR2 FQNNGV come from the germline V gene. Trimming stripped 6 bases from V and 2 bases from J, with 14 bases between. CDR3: CASRGQGKGNQPQHF. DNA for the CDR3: TGTGCCAGCAGGGGTCAGGGGAAAGGCAATCAGCCCCAGCATTTT.

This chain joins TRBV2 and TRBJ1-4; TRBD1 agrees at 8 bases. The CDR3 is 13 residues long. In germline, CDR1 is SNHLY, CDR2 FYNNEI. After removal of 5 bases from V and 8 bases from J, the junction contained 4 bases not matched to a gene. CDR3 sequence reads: CASSWGDREKLFF. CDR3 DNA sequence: TGTGCCAGCAGTTGGGGGGACAGGGAAAAACTGTTTTTT.

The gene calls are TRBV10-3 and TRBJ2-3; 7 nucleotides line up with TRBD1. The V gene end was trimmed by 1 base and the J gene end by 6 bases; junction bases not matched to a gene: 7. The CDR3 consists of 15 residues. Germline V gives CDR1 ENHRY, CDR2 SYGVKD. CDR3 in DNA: TGTGCCATCAGTGAGTTCGGGACAGAGGCGGATACGCAGTATTTT. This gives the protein CAISEFGTEADTQYF.

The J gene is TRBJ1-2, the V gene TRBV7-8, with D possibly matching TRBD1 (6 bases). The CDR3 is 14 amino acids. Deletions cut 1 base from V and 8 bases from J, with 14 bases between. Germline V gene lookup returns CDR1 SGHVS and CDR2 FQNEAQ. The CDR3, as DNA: TGTGCCAGCAGCTTAGGGGACATAGCGCACGGCTACACCTTC. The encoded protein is CASSLGDIAHGYTF.

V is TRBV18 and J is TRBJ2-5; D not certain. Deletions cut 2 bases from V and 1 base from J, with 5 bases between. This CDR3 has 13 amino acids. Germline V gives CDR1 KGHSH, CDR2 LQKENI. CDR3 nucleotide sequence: TGTGCCAGCTCACCAATCCTCCAAGAGACCCAGTACTTC. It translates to CASSPILQETQYF.

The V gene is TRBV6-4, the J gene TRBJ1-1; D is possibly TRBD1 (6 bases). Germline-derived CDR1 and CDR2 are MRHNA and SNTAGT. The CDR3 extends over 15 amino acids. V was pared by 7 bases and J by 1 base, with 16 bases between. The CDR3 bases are TGTGCCAGCACGCAAGATTCGACAGGGAACACTGAAGCTTTCTTT. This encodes CASTQDSTGNTEAFF.

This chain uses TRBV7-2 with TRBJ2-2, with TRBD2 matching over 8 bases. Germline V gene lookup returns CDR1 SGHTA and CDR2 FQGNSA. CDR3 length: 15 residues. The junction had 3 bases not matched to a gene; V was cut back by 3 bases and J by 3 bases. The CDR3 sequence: CASSLRREDTGELFF. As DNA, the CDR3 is TGTGCCAGCAGCTTGCGGCGGGAGGACACCGGGGAGCTGTTTTTT.

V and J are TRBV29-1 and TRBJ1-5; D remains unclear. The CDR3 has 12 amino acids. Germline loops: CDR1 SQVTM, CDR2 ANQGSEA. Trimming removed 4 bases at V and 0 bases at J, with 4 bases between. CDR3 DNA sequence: TGCAGCGTTGGCGGTAGCAATCAGCCCCAGCATTTT. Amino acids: CSVGGSNQPQHF. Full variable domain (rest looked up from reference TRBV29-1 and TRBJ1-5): SAVISQKPSRDICQRGTSLTIQCQVDSQVTMMFWYRQQPGQSLTLIATANQGSEATYESGFVIDKFPISRPNLTFSTLTVSNMSPEDSSIYLCSVGGSNQPQHFGDGTRLSIL.

The CDR3: CAIGGSLRDTEAFF. The DNA of the CDR3 is TGTGCCATCGGCGGGAGTTTGCGTGACACTGAAGCTTTCTTT. The chain couples TRBV10-3 to TRBJ1-1; D call uncertain. CDR1 and CDR2 (germline): ENHRY, SYGVKD. There are 14 residues in the CDR3. Trimming removed 8 bases at V and 3 bases at J, with 16 bases between.

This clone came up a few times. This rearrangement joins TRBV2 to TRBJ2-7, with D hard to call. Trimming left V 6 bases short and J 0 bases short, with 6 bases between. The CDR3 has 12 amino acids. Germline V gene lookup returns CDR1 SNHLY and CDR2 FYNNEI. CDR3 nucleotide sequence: TGTGCCAGCAGGGCCAGCTCCTACGAGCAGTACGTC. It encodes CASRASSYEQYV.

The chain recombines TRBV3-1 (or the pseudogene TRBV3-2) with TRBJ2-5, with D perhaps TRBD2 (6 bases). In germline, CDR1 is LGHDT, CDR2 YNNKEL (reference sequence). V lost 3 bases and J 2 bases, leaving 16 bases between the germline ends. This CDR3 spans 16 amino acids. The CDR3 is CASSQLATTQQETQYF. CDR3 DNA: TGTGCCAGCAGCCAGCTAGCGACGACCCAGCAAGAGACCCAGTACTTC.

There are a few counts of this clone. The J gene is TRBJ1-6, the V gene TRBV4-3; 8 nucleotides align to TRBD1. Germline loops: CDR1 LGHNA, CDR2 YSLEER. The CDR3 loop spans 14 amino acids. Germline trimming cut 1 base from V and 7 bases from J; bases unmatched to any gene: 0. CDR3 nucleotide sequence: TGCGCCAGCAGCCAAGGGACAGGGAATTCACCCCTCCACTTT. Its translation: CASSQGTGNSPLHF.